This TCR beta chain was identified in a study of cytomegalovirus exposure and HLA in healthy donors. The data were produced by immunoSEQ multiplex PCR, yet TCRdb's version contains in-frame clones alone and is incomplete. The profile shows 71,000 or so clones, approximately 94% of them singletons. This sequence was found in a young woman in good health and CMV-seronegative. Sequenced sample: PBMCs.

The CDR3, as DNA: TGTGCCAGCAGTGACATGACAGGGTTTGACGAGCAGTACTTC. It yields the protein CASSDMTGFDEQYF. The gene calls are TRBV2 and TRBJ2-7; 7 bases are a match to TRBD1. Looked up from germline, CDR1 is SNHLY and CDR2 is FYNNEI. Unmatched junction bases numbered 7, after V lost 3 bases and J lost 5 bases. The length of the CDR3 is 14 residues. Drawing the rest from reference TRBV2 and TRBJ2-7, the complete variable domain is EPEVTQTPSHQVTQMGQEVILRCVPISNHLYFYWYRQILGQKVEFLVSFYNNEISEKSEIFDDQFSVERPDGSNFTLKIRSTKLEDSAMYFCASSDMTGFDEQYFGPGTRLTVT.